One and the same sample provided the 23 T cell receptor beta chains below, sequenced in a study of CD8 T cells in ankylosing spondylitis (dated by TCRdb to 2015 to 2018). The method behind the library was 5' RACE. Sequencing was performed on an Illumina HiSeq 2500. The public reads were quality trimmed at Q25 with fastp and then assembled into clones with MiXCR by TCRdb, keeping productive beta chains. Every CDR3 protein is listed once, alongside the most common genes and DNA of its rows. In all, the sample holds 150,000 to 200,000 distinct CDR3 sequences, and 9.5% to 13% of those were seen once. Clones ranked in the top ten supply almost 30% of the sample. Sequenced: blood, either unsorted or a sorted T cell fraction (not recorded which). Receptor source: a male donor with ankylosing spondylitis or in good health (not recorded which).

Many counts were recorded for this clonotype. The genes are TRBV12-3 or TRBV12-4 and TRBJ1-4; possible D gene TRBD1, 6 bases. Trimming removed 3 bases at V and 1 base at J, with 15 bases between. CDR3 length: 17 amino acids. For the CDR3, the DNA is TGTGCCAGCAGTTTCGGGGACACCTCGGGAACTAATGAAAAACTGTTTTTT. The encoded protein is CASSFGDTSGTNEKLFF.

This clonotype was counted ten times or more. The V gene is TRBV5-5, the J gene TRBJ2-3; D tentatively fits TRBD1 or TRBD2 (5 bases each). The germline V gene has CDR1 SGHKS and CDR2 YYEKEE (reference sequence). Trimming left V 4 bases short and J 8 bases short, with 23 bases between. The CDR3 runs to 16 residues. The CDR3 DNA follows: TGTGCCAGCAGCCTATCGGACGGGGCCCAAAGCGGTACGCAGTATTTT. It is translated as CASSLSDGAQSGTQYF.

In this sample, this clonotype turned up a few times. The chain joins TRBV7-2 to TRBJ2-5; no reliable D call. Trimming removed 5 bases from V and 5 bases from J, with 15 bases in between. Germline loops: CDR1 SGHTA, CDR2 FQGNSA. This CDR3 region has 14 residues. This chain's CDR3 is CASSLLGPAETQYF. CDR3 nucleotide sequence: TGTGCCAGCAGCCTACTGGGCCCGGCGGAGACCCAGTACTTC.

This clonotype was seen at least ten times. The chain has TRBV3-1 and TRBJ2-7; D unresolved. From germline, CDR1 is LGHDT and CDR2 YNNKEL (reference sequence). V was trimmed by 3 bases and J by 0 bases, leaving 12 bases between them. There are 15 residues in the CDR3. This chain's CDR3 is CASSQDRFFSYEQYF. DNA of the CDR3: TGTGCCAGCAGCCAGGACCGTTTCTTCTCCTACGAGCAGTACTTC.

This clonotype occurred a few times. The V and J genes are TRBV12-3 or TRBV12-4 and TRBJ2-7; D not resolved. The CDR3 runs to 15 residues. Deletions cut 0 bases from V and 0 bases from J, with 9 bases between. The CDR3 reads CASSLASGYSYEQYF. CDR3 DNA: TGTGCCAGCAGTTTAGCGTCTGGGTACTCCTACGAGCAGTACTTC.

This clonotype was detected a few times. The chain employs TRBV11-2 and TRBJ2-5; D is possibly TRBD2 (6 bases). The CDR3 runs to 14 residues. The germline V and J ends were trimmed by 5 bases and 5 bases, with 15 bases remaining between them. Per the germline V gene, CDR1 is SGHAT and CDR2 is FQNNGV. CDR3 amino acids: CASSPGDLRETQYF. CDR3 DNA: TGTGCCAGCAGCCCCGGGGACTTACGGGAGACCCAGTACTTC.

The V gene is TRBV7-2, the J gene TRBJ1-1; no clear D. CDR3 length: 15 amino acids. V dropped 1 base and J dropped 1 base, with 10 bases sitting between them. The germline V gene has CDR1 SGHTA and CDR2 FQGNSA. Here the CDR3 reads CASSLDLKGNTEAFF. As DNA, the CDR3 is TGTGCCAGCAGCTTAGACCTCAAAGGGAACACTGAAGCTTTCTTT.

This clonotype was found many times. V and J are TRBV12-3 or TRBV12-4 and TRBJ1-5; 8 bases agree with TRBD1. Germline trimming cut 1 base from V and 5 bases from J; bases unmatched to any gene: 4. There are 15 residues in the CDR3. The CDR3 coding sequence is TGTGCCAGCAGTTTAGGCAGGGGGCGGGATCAGCCCCAGCATTTT. Amino acids: CASSLGRGRDQPQHF.

For this clonotype: A read error may be the cause here, since a much bigger clone is one base away. The gene calls are TRBV6-1 and TRBJ1-2; possible D gene TRBD1, 5 bases. The V and J ends lost 5 bases and 6 bases respectively, with 13 bases between them. CDR3 length: 13 residues. Germline V lookup: CDR1 MNHNS, CDR2 SASEGT. CDR3 amino acids: CASSRGLYNGYTF. The CDR3 DNA is TGTGCCAGCAGTCGGGGACTGTACAATGGCTACACCTTC.

As to this clonotype: An end of the junction does not agree with germline; a read error may underlie this. This rearrangement joins TRBV4-3 to TRBJ2-7; the D is unclear. The germline gives CDR1 LGHNA, CDR2 YSLEER. CDR3 length: 15 residues. CDR3 sequence: CVSSQNMSPYYEQYF. CDR3 sequence (DNA): TGCGTCAGCAGCCAAAATATGTCCCCTTACTACGAGCAGTACTTC.

This clonotype came up many times. Germline and junction disagree at one end, which may indicate a read error. The chain recombines TRBV5-1 with TRBJ2-5, with D possibly matching TRBD1 (5 bases). The CDR3 extends over 14 amino acids. Germline assignment: CDR1 SGHRS and CDR2 YFSETQ. CDR3 coding DNA: TGTGCCAGCAGCTTGGGTCAGGGCGGCGAGACCCAGTACTTC. Residues: CASSLGQGGETQYF.

Many counts were recorded for this clonotype. This chain joins TRBV6-1 and TRBJ1-1, with D hard to call. Germline V gene sequence: CDR1 MNHNS, CDR2 SASEGT. V was clipped by 5 bases and J by 11 bases, with 18 bases between them. This CDR3 has 13 residues. CDR3: CASSIESLAGAFF. In DNA, the CDR3 is TGTGCCAGCAGTATTGAGAGCCTCGCCGGGGCTTTCTTT.

This clonotype was found many times. J is TRBJ2-7 and V is TRBV4-2; D unclear. This CDR3 region has 15 residues. Per the germline V gene, CDR1 is LGHNA and CDR2 is YNFKEQ. The V end was cut by 1 base, the J end by 1 base, with 11 bases between. The CDR3: CASSQAHLASYEQYF. The CDR3 region has the DNA TGTGCCAGCAGCCAAGCCCATTTGGCTTCCTACGAGCAGTACTTC.

The sample holds a few counts of this clonotype. The chain recombines TRBV28 with TRBJ2-5; 10 bases line up with TRBD1. J lost 5 bases, V lost 4 bases, and 10 bases had no gene match. Germline CDR1 and CDR2: MDHEN and SYDVKM. The CDR3 has 16 residues. CDR3 residues: CASSSMDRGFGETQYF. In DNA, the CDR3 is TGTGCCAGCAGTTCCATGGACAGGGGGTTCGGGGAGACCCAGTACTTC.

This clonotype was observed many times. The chain links TRBV5-1 to TRBJ2-5, with 9 bases fitting TRBD1. The CDR3 consists of 16 residues. V dropped 4 bases and J dropped 6; count of bases not matched to a gene: 13. Per the germline V gene, CDR1 is SGHRS and CDR2 is YFSETQ. The CDR3 loop is CASSLDTGTGLKTQYF. CDR3 DNA: TGCGCCAGCAGCCTAGATACCGGGACAGGGCTGAAGACCCAGTACTTC.

This clonotype turned up a few times. The V call is TRBV27, the J call TRBJ1-3; D is undetermined. The V gene's germline CDR1 is MNHEY and CDR2 SMNVEV (reference sequence). The V end lost 3 bases, the J end lost 1 base, and 10 bases lay between the germline ends. This CDR3 region has 15 residues. CDR3 in DNA: TGTGCCAGCAGTTTGCGGGGAACTTCTGGAAACACCATATATTTT. Translated, it gives CASSLRGTSGNTIYF.

The chain carries TRBV3-1 and TRBJ2-5; the match to TRBD2 covers 9 bases. CDR1 is LGHDT and CDR2 is YNNKEL in the germline V gene (reference sequence). The length of the CDR3 is 16 residues. The J segment lost 5 bases and the V segment lost 0 bases, leaving 7 bases of the junction unmatched. CDR3 loop: CASSQDLLAGSETQYF. DNA for the CDR3: TGTGCCAGCAGCCAAGATCTCCTAGCGGGATCGGAGACCCAGTACTTC.

The rearrangement joins TRBV12-3 or TRBV12-4 to TRBJ2-3, with D perhaps matching TRBD2 (6 bases). The CDR3 is 17 residues long. Trimming cost V 3 bases and J 2 bases, with 18 bases left between them. In DNA form, the CDR3 reads TGTGCCAGCAGTTTCCCTATGACTAGTACTCACACAGATACGCAGTATTTT. Encoded protein: CASSFPMTSTHTDTQYF.

This clonotype was seen many times. The chain has TRBV27 and TRBJ1-1; D is possibly TRBD1 (6 bases). Germline-derived CDR1 and CDR2 are MNHEY and SMNVEV (reference sequence). Trimming left V 3 bases short and J 1 base short, with 12 bases between. The CDR3 spans 15 residues. In nucleotides, the CDR3 is TGTGCCAGCAGTTTCCTCACAGGGACGAACACTGAAGCTTTCTTT. Its translation is CASSFLTGTNTEAFF.

This clonotype was seen repeatedly, ten times or more. The V and J genes are TRBV5-1 and TRBJ1-1; D gene uncertain. CDR3 length equals 13 residues. V was shortened by 0 bases and J by 6 bases, with 9 bases between the two germline ends. CDR1 and CDR2 from the germline V gene are SGHRS and YFSETQ. CDR3 residues: CASSLGWGSEAFF. DNA for the CDR3: TGCGCCAGCAGCTTGGGGTGGGGATCTGAAGCTTTCTTT.

This clonotype was recorded many times. CDR3 region: CASSATSGSEQYF. For the CDR3, the DNA is TGTGCCAGCAGCGCAACGTCCGGGAGCGAGCAGTACTTC. The chain recombines TRBV7-6 with TRBJ2-7; the D gene is possibly TRBD2 (6 bases). The V gene's germline CDR1 is SGHVS and CDR2 FNYEAQ. The V and J ends lost 5 bases and 6 bases respectively, with 14 bases between them. The CDR3 sequence is 13 residues long.

This clonotype was recorded many times. The genes are TRBV4-1 and TRBJ2-1, with 7 nucleotides matching TRBD1. The junction had 15 bases not matched to a gene; V was cut back by 0 bases and J by 4 bases. Germline V gene lookup returns CDR1 MGHRA and CDR2 YSYEKL. The CDR3 runs to 19 residues. The CDR3 protein is CASSQDPSSSGQLYNEQFF. The CDR3 DNA is TGCGCCAGCAGCCAAGATCCCTCCTCTTCGGGACAGCTTTACAATGAGCAGTTCTTC.

Ten or more counts support this clonotype. V is TRBV5-1 and J is TRBJ2-1; 9 bases are a match to TRBD2. V was pared by 1 base and J by 2 bases, with 4 bases of the junction left unmatched. The CDR3 consists of 16 residues. Germline V gene lookup returns CDR1 SGHRS and CDR2 YFSETQ. CDR3 sequence: CASSLFRGGAYNEQFF. As DNA, the CDR3 is TGCGCCAGCAGCTTGTTCCGCGGGGGGGCCTACAATGAGCAGTTCTTC.